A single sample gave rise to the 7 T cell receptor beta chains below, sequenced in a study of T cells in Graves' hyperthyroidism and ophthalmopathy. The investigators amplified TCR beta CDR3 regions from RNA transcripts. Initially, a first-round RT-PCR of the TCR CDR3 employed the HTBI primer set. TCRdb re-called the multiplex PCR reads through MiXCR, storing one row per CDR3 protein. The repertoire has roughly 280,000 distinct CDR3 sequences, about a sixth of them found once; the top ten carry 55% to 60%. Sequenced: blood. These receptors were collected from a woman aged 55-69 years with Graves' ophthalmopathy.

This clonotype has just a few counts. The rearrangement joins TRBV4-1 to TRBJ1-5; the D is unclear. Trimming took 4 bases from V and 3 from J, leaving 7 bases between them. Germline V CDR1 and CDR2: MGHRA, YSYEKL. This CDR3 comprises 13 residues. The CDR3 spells CASSRVNNQPQHF. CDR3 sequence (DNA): TGCGCCAGCAGCCGAGTGAACAATCAGCCCCAGCATTTT.

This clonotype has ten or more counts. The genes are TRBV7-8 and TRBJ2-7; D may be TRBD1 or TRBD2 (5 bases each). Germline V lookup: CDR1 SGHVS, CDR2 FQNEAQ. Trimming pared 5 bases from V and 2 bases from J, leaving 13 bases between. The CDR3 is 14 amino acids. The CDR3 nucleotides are TGTGCCAGCAGCCCTGGGACCTATACCTACGAGCAGTACTTC. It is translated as CASSPGTYTYEQYF.

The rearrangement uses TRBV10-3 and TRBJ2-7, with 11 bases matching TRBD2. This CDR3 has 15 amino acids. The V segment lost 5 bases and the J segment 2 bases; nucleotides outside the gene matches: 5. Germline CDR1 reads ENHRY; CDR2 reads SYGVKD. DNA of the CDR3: TGTGCCATCAGTACGGGACTAGCGGTCACCTACGAGCAGTACTTC. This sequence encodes CAISTGLAVTYEQYF.

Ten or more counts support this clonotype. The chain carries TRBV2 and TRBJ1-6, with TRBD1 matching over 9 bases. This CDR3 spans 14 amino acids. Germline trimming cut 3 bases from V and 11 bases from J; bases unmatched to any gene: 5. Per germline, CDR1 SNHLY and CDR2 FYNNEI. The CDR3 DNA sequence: TGTGCCAGCAGTGAGGGGACAGGGTGGACACCCCTCCACTTT. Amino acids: CASSEGTGWTPLHF.

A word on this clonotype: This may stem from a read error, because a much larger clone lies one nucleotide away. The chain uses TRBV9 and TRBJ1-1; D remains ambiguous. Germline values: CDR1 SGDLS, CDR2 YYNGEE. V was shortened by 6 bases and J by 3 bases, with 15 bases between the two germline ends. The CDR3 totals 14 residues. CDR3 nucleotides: TGTGCCAGCACCGCAGTAGACGGCGACACTGAAGCTTTCTTT. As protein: CASTAVDGDTEAFF.

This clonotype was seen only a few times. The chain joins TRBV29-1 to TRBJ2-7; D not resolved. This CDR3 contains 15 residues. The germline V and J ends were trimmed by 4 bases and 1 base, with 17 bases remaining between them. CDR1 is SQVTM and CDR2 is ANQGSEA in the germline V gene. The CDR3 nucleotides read TGCAGCGTTGTCGGCGACACAGACTTTTCCTACGAGCAGTACTTC. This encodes CSVVGDTDFSYEQYF.

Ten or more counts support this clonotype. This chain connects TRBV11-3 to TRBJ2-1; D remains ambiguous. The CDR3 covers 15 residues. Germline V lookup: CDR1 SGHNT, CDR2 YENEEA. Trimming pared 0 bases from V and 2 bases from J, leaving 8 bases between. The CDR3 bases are TGTGCCAGCAGCTTAGAGGCTAGAACCTACAATGAGCAGTTCTTC. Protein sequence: CASSLEARTYNEQFF.